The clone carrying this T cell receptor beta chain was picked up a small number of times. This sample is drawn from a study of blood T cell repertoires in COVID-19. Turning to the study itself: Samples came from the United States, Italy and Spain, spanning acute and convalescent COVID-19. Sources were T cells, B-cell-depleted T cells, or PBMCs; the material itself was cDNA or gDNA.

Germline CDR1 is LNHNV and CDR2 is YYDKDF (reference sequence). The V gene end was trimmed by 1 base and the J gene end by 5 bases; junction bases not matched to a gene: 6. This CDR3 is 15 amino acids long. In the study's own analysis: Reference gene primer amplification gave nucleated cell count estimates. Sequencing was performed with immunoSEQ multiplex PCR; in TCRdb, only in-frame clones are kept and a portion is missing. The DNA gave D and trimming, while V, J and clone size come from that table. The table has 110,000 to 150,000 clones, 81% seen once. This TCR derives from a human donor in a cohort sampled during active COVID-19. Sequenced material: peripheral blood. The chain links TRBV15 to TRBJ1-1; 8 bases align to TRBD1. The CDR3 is CATSRGTGGLTEAFF. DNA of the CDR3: TGTGCCACCAGCAGAGGTACAGGGGGACTGACTGAAGCTTTCTTT.